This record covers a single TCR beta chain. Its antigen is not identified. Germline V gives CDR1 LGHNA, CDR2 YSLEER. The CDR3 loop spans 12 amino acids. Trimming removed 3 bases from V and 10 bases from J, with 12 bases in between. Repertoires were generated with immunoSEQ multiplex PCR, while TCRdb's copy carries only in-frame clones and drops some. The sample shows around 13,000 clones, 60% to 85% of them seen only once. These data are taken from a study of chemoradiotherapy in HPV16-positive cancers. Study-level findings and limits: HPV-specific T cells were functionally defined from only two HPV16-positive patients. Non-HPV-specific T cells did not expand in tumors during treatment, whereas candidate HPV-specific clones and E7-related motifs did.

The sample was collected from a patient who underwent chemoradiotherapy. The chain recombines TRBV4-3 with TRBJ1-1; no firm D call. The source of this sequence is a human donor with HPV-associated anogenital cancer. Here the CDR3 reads CASSQKGSGAFF. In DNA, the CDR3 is TGCGCCAGCAGCCAGAAGGGATCAGGAGCTTTCTTT.